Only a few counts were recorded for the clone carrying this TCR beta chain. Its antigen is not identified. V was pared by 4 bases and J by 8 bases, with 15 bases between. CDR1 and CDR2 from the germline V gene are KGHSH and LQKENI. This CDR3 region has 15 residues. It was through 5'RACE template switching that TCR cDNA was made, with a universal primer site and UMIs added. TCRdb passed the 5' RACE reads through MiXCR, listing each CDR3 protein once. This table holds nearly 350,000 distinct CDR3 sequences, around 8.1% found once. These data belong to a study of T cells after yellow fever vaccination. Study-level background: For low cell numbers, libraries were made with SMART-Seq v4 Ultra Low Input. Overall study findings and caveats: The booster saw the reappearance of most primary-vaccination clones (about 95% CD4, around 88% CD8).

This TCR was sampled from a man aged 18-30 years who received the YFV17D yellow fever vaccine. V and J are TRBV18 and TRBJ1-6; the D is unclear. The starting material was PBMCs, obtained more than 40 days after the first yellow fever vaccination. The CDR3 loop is CASSRTSGRDSPLHF. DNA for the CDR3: TGTGCCAGCTCACGAACCTCAGGCCGCGATTCACCCCTCCACTTT.